Listed below are T cell receptor beta chains from one sample, sequenced in a study of human T cells and chemical hapten exposure. TCRdb re-analysed the RACE reads in MiXCR, keeping a single row per CDR3 protein. This table has 270,000 or so distinct CDR3 sequences, 7.5% to 8% appearing once. The specimen was whole blood, collected in connection with sensitization to the hapten diphenylcyclopropenone (DPC). All receptors derive from a man younger than 30 with alopecia areata. Some clones in this sample may be carry-over from other donors' samples. CDR3s include the opening cysteine and the closing phenylalanine or tryptophan. A D gene is named only where the DNA matches it firmly. Only part of the rows carry a size: once, few, many, or a class if the clone is expanded.

d_call j_call v_call clone_size cdr3_nt cdr3_aa
- TRBJ1-2 TRBV28 many TGTGCCAGCAGTCTGAGAACAGGGAGACGTCAGGCTGGCTACACCTTC CASSLRTGRRQAGYTF
- TRBJ1-2 TRBV12-3/TRBV12-4 few TGTGCCAGCCTGGGTTCTTTCAACTATGGCTACACCTTC CASLGSFNYGYTF
- TRBJ1-2 TRBV6-5 many TGTGCCAGCAGTCGGGGGTGGGATGGCTACACCTTC CASSRGWDGYTF
- TRBJ1-5 TRBV28 - TGTGCCAGCAGTTTGTTTACGGTTCAGGGGCAGCCCCAGCATTTT CASSLFTVQGQPQHF
- TRBJ1-2 TRBV4-1 many TGCGCCAGCAGCCCATCGGCCGGGAACTATGGCTACACCTTC CASSPSAGNYGYTF
TRBD1 TRBJ1-2 TRBV12-3/TRBV12-4 many TGTGCCAGCAGGCGGACAGGGGATGGCTACACCTTC CASRRTGDGYTF
- TRBJ2-3 TRBV5-4 few TGTGCCAGCAGCTGGTTCAACAGGGTGGCGAGCACAGATACGCAGTATTTT CASSWFNRVASTDTQYF
- TRBJ1-1 TRBV6-4 - TGTGCCAGCAGTGACCAGTACAACACTGAAGCTTTCTTT CASSDQYNTEAFF
- TRBJ2-5 TRBV12-3/TRBV12-4 - TGTGCCAGCAGTTTCAGAAGCAGGGCAGAGACCCAGTACTTC CASSFRSRAETQYF
- TRBJ1-1 TRBV12-3/TRBV12-4 - TGTGCCAGCAGTTCTTCCCTATGGGGGACGAACACTGAAGCTTTCTTT CASSSSLWGTNTEAFF
- TRBJ1-2 TRBV4-2 - TGTGTCAGCAGCCAAGACGTCAGGGAATACGGCTACACCTTC CVSSQDVREYGYTF
- TRBJ2-1 TRBV9 few TGTGCCAGCAGCCCCAGAATCTACAATGAGCAGTTCTTC CASSPRIYNEQFF
- TRBJ1-2 TRBV2 many TGTGCCTTAACCCGGCTCTATGGCTACACCTTC CALTRLYGYTF
TRBD1 TRBJ1-2 TRBV12-3/TRBV12-4 - TGTGCCAGCATCCCTCCGGACAGGGGCCGGGCGGCTGGCTACACCTTC CASIPPDRGRAAGYTF
TRBD2 TRBJ2-1 TRBV4-3 few TGCGCCAGCAGCCAAGAAGCGGGGGGGTGGTACAATGAGCAGTTCTTC CASSQEAGGWYNEQFF
- TRBJ2-3 TRBV29-1 - TGCAGCGTGAGACAGGGAGGGACAGATACGCAGTATTTT CSVRQGGTDTQYF
TRBD2 TRBJ2-3 TRBV12-3/TRBV12-4 - TGTGCCAGCAGTACTAGCGGGGGGGCCGATCGCCCAGATACGCAGTATTTT CASSTSGGADRPDTQYF
- TRBJ2-1 TRBV10-3 many TGTGCCATCAGTGAGAGGGTAAATGAGCAGTTCTTC CAISERVNEQFF
TRBD1 TRBJ1-1 TRBV7-9 - TGTGCCAGCAGCTTAGGGGACAGGGGCTACACTGAAGCTTTCTTT CASSLGDRGYTEAFF
- TRBJ1-3 TRBV7-2 few TGTGCCAGCAGCGGGACGGCCCACTCTGGAAACACCATATATTTT CASSGTAHSGNTIYF
TRBD2 TRBJ2-1 TRBV6-5 - TGTGCCAGCAGTTACGAGCGGGGGGTTTTTTCCTACAATGAGCAGTTCTTC CASSYERGVFSYNEQFF
- TRBJ2-1 TRBV29-1 many TGCAGCGTCGCTCCTCACAATGAGCAGTTCTTC CSVAPHNEQFF
TRBD2 TRBJ2-7 TRBV5-1 - TGCGCCAGCAGCCCAACTAGCGCGGCCTACGAGCAGTACTTC CASSPTSAAYEQYF
TRBD1 TRBJ2-7 TRBV2 few TGTGCCAGCAGCGAAGCGCCCGCAGGGGGATTCTCCTACGAGCAGTACTTC CASSEAPAGGFSYEQYF
TRBD1 TRBJ2-1 TRBV12-3/TRBV12-4 - TGTGCCAGCAGTCCGGGACAGACCCACAATGAGCAGTTCTTC CASSPGQTHNEQFF
TRBD1 TRBJ1-1 TRBV2 many TGTGCCAGCAGTGTAACCAGGGGGATGAACACTGAAGCTTTCTTT CASSVTRGMNTEAFF